The 31 T cell receptor beta chains given below trace back to one sample, sequenced in a study of spatial heterogeneity in lung cancer. One entry per CDR3 protein results from TCRdb running MiXCR on the 5' RACE reads. This sample carries more than 75,000 distinct CDR3 sequences, around 12% of them seen once, and the ten largest clones take 3.5% to 5.5%. Stated time point: sample taken at primary tumor resection. No cells were sorted before sequencing. The whole RNA sequenced was extracted from tumor, nontumor lung or frozen PBMC. Sequences were derived from PBMCs, sampled at surgery. Receptor source: a male donor with early-stage non-small cell lung cancer.

The J gene is TRBJ2-7, the V gene TRBV29-1, with D tentatively TRBD1 (6 bases). This CDR3 region has 13 residues. V was trimmed by 4 bases and J by 3 bases, leaving 13 bases between them. Germline V lookup: CDR1 SQVTM, CDR2 ANQGSEA. The CDR3 reads CSVGIAGDYEQYF. The CDR3 nucleotides are TGCAGCGTTGGGATTGCAGGGGACTACGAGCAGTACTTC.

The rearrangement links TRBV29-1 to TRBJ2-3; tentative D call: TRBD2 (6 bases). Germline CDR1 reads SQVTM; CDR2 reads ANQGSEA. The CDR3 is 13 residues long. Trimming cost V 7 bases and J 1 base, with 12 bases left between them. CDR3 nucleotide sequence: TGCAGCGCCCGAGGAGGGGGCACAGATACGCAGTATTTT. Protein sequence: CSARGGGTDTQYF.

This clonotype showed up just a few times. The chain has TRBV10-3 and TRBJ2-5; TRBD2 might be the D (5 bases). Germline CDR1 ENHRY, CDR2 SYGVKD. V lost 8 bases and J 4 bases, leaving 14 bases between the germline ends. CDR3 size: 13 residues. CDR3 sequence: CAIGGGSGETQYF. The DNA for the CDR3 is TGTGCCATCGGAGGTGGGTCCGGAGAGACCCAGTACTTC.

This clonotype showed up just a few times. The gene calls are TRBV5-4 and TRBJ1-1; D is undetermined. The CDR3 has 13 residues. The V end was cut by 0 bases, the J end by 7 bases, with 10 bases between. Germline CDR1 is SGHNT and CDR2 is YYREEE (reference sequence). Written as DNA, the CDR3 is TGTGCCAGCAGCTTGGCAGCAAGTCTTGAAGCTTTCTTT. This translates into CASSLAASLEAFF.

Turning to this clonotype: A read error is possible here, since a much larger clone lies one base away. The genes are TRBV18 and TRBJ1-6, with D unclear. The CDR3 has 13 amino acids. Trimming removed 6 bases from V and 11 bases from J, with 14 bases in between. The germline CDR1 and CDR2 sequences are KGHSH and LQKENI. The DNA for the CDR3 is TGTGCCAGCTCGAGAGCAGCCCTAACACCCCTCCACTTT. Residues: CASSRAALTPLHF.

The chain carries TRBV6-1 and TRBJ2-7; D remains unclear. The germline CDR1 and CDR2 sequences are MNHNS and SASEGT. The CDR3 extends over 15 amino acids. V gave up 9 bases and J gave up 4 bases, with 22 bases separating them. The CDR3: CASCTAPGSGYEQYF. The CDR3, as DNA: TGTGCCAGTTGTACCGCTCCCGGGTCTGGGTACGAGCAGTACTTC.

The rearrangement links TRBV4-2 to TRBJ2-1; the D gene is possibly TRBD2 (6 bases). There are 19 residues in the CDR3. Between the trimmed V and J ends, which lost 1 base and 1 base, there was a span of 20 bases. From germline, CDR1 is LGHNA and CDR2 YNFKEQ. CDR3 protein: CASSQGTVGIAASYNEQFF. The CDR3 DNA reads as TGTGCCAGCAGCCAAGGTACCGTTGGAATAGCGGCATCCTACAATGAGCAGTTCTTC.

The V and J genes are TRBV12-3 or TRBV12-4 and TRBJ2-2; maybe TRBD2 (5 bases). The CDR3 length is 13 residues. V gave up 7 bases and J gave up 6 bases, with 12 bases separating them. The CDR3 sequence is CASTMREAGELFF. CDR3 bases: TGTGCCAGCACCATGAGGGAAGCCGGGGAGCTGTTTTTT.

This clonotype has just a few counts. V usage is TRBV12-3 or TRBV12-4 and J usage is TRBJ2-3; 11 bases map to TRBD1. The CDR3 is 13 residues long. V was clipped by 5 bases and J by 6 bases; unmatched bases: 1. CDR3 nucleotides: TGTGCCAGCAGTAGGGACAGGGGGGATACGCAGTATTTT. It codes for CASSRDRGDTQYF.

J is TRBJ2-1 and V is TRBV29-1; D possibly corresponds to TRBD2 (6 bases). V lost 3 bases and J 0 bases, leaving 15 bases between the germline ends. The CDR3 has 16 residues. Germline CDR1 SQVTM, CDR2 ANQGSEA. CDR3 DNA: TGCAGCGTTGAGGGGGGTAGGCTGGGCTCCTACAATGAGCAGTTCTTC. Its translation is CSVEGGRLGSYNEQFF.

This clonotype was counted many times. The J gene is TRBJ1-1, the V gene TRBV29-1; D is possibly TRBD1 (6 bases). V lost 2 bases to trimming and J lost 5 bases, with 15 bases between them. CDR3 size: 14 residues. CDR1 and CDR2 from the germline V gene are SQVTM and ANQGSEA. CDR3 coding DNA: TGCAGCGTTGAAAGGGCAGGGGCGCCTACTGAAGCTTTCTTT. It codes for CSVERAGAPTEAFF.

This clonotype was observed a few times. The genes are TRBV7-2 and TRBJ1-2; 9 nucleotides align to TRBD1. The CDR3 loop spans 15 amino acids. Unmatched junction bases numbered 12, after V lost 5 bases and J lost 8 bases. The germline CDR1 and CDR2 sequences are SGHTA and FQGNSA. The CDR3 nucleotides are TGTGCCAGCAGCCCCGGACAGGGGATGGGAATCGGCTACACCTTC. Translated: CASSPGQGMGIGYTF.

This clonotype was observed at least ten times. This chain's CDR3 is CASSPGGLLNTEAFF. The DNA of the CDR3 is TGTGCCAGCAGCCCTGGGGGGCTGTTGAACACTGAAGCTTTCTTT. The V gene is TRBV14, the J gene TRBJ1-1, with TRBD1 as a possible D gene (6 bases). V shed 4 bases and J shed 0 bases, with 12 bases lying between them. CDR1 SGHDN and CDR2 FVKESK come from the germline V gene. The CDR3 is 15 residues long.

This clonotype was found a few times. This chain links TRBV20-1 with TRBJ2-1; the D is unclear. V shed 5 bases and J shed 1 base, with 12 bases lying between them. This CDR3 is 14 amino acids long. The germline gives CDR1 DFQATT, CDR2 SNEGSKA (reference sequence). The CDR3 nucleotides read TGCAGTGCTGAAGATGGAGTGTCCTACAATGAGCAGTTCTTC. Protein sequence: CSAEDGVSYNEQFF.

This clonotype has ten or more counts. The V and J genes are TRBV29-1 and TRBJ2-7, with D possibly being TRBD1 or TRBD2 (5 bases each). Germline-derived CDR1 and CDR2 are SQVTM and ANQGSEA. V lost 5 bases, J lost 3 bases, and 14 bases lay in between. There are 13 residues in the CDR3. CDR3 in amino acids: CSVSGTLDYEQYF. The CDR3 coding sequence is TGCAGCGTTTCCGGGACCTTAGACTACGAGCAGTACTTC.

V usage is TRBV7-3 and J usage is TRBJ2-3; 7 positions match TRBD2. With 4 bases clipped from V and 2 bases from J, the junction kept 12 bases outside the gene matches. The CDR3 has 17 residues. The germline CDR1 and CDR2 sequences are SGHTA and FQGTGA. The CDR3 nucleotides are TGTGCCAGCAGCTCGACCGGGACTACCACCCACACAGATACGCAGTATTTT. It yields the protein CASSSTGTTTHTDTQYF. Full variable domain (remainder filled in from reference TRBV7-3 and TRBJ2-3): GAGVSQTPSNKVTEKGKYVELRCDPISGHTALYWYRQSLGQGPEFLIYFQGTGAADDSGLPNDRFFAVRPEGSVSTLKIQRTERGDSAVYLCASSSTGTTTHTDTQYFGPGTRLTVL.

This clonotype turned up a few times. The DNA for the CDR3 is TGTGCCAGCAGTCAACAACAAGGACCCACCGGGGAGCTGTTTTTT. Translation gives CASSQQQGPTGELFF. J is TRBJ2-2 and V is TRBV7-9; D not resolved. V lost 6 bases and J lost 4, with 15 bases in between. The germline V gene encodes CDR1 SEHNR and CDR2 FQNEAQ (reference sequence). The CDR3 is made up of 15 amino acids.

The V gene is TRBV5-1, the J gene TRBJ1-2; 8 nucleotides line up with TRBD1. CDR3 length equals 14 residues. The germline V gene has CDR1 SGHRS and CDR2 YFSETQ. The V gene end was trimmed by 1 base and the J gene end by 5 bases; junction bases not matched to a gene: 4. DNA for the CDR3: TGCGCCAGCAGCTTGATGGACAGGGCGTATGGCTACACCTTC. Amino acid sequence: CASSLMDRAYGYTF. Full variable domain (remainder filled in from reference TRBV5-1 and TRBJ1-2): KAGVTQTPRYLIKTRGQQVTLSCSPISGHRSVSWYQQTPGQGLQFLFEYFSETQRNKGNFPGRFSGRQFSNSRSEMNVSTLELGDSALYLCASSLMDRAYGYTFGSGTRLTVV.

In its sample, this clonotype ranks as medium-sized. The chain combines TRBV6-4 with TRBJ2-2, with a weak D call TRBD2 (5 bases). Germline V gene lookup returns CDR1 MRHNA and CDR2 SNTAGT. Trimming took off 3 bases at V and 0 bases at J, with 8 bases between the two ends. The CDR3 covers 15 residues. This chain's CDR3 is CASSEEAANTGELFF. Here the CDR3 DNA reads TGTGCCAGCAGTGAAGAAGCGGCGAACACCGGGGAGCTGTTTTTT.

The rearrangement uses TRBV27 and TRBJ1-2, with 9 bases aligning to TRBD1. In germline, CDR1 is MNHEY, CDR2 SMNVEV (reference sequence). The length of the CDR3 is 14 residues. With 6 bases clipped from V and 5 bases from J, the junction kept 7 bases outside the gene matches. The chain's CDR3 is CASSQGQGFYGYTF. The CDR3 DNA reads as TGTGCCAGCAGCCAGGGACAGGGATTTTATGGCTACACCTTC.

There are a few counts of this clonotype. The rearrangement links TRBV2 to TRBJ2-3, with 8 bases matching TRBD2. CDR3 size: 16 residues. With 4 bases clipped from V and 1 base from J, the junction kept 7 bases outside the gene matches. Germline V CDR1 and CDR2: SNHLY, FYNNEI. CDR3 sequence reads: CASSGLAGWGTDTQYF. The CDR3 region has the DNA TGTGCCAGCAGTGGGTTAGCGGGATGGGGCACAGATACGCAGTATTTT.

In this sample, this clonotype turned up many times. V gene TRBV7-3 combines with J gene TRBJ2-2; weak D call: TRBD2 (6 bases). The CDR3 extends over 15 amino acids. The germline V gene has CDR1 SGHTA and CDR2 FQGTGA. V was trimmed by 5 bases and J by 2 bases, leaving 12 bases between them. CDR3 residues: CASSRDFLNTGELFF. In DNA form, the CDR3 reads TGTGCCAGCAGCCGGGACTTTCTTAACACCGGGGAGCTGTTTTTT. Full variable domain (missing parts from reference TRBV7-3 and TRBJ2-2): GAGVSQTPSNKVTEKGKYVELRCDPISGHTALYWYRQSLGQGPEFLIYFQGTGAADDSGLPNDRFFAVRPEGSVSTLKIQRTERGDSAVYLCASSRDFLNTGELFFGEGSRLTVL.

This clonotype was seen many times. This chain links TRBV12-3 or TRBV12-4 with TRBJ1-2; D possibly corresponds to TRBD1 (5 bases). The CDR3 loop spans 12 amino acids. V lost 7 bases to trimming and J lost 4 bases, with 10 bases between them. The CDR3 bases are TGTGCCAGCACATCGGGGGGCTATGGCTACACCTTC. This gives the protein CASTSGGYGYTF.

V usage is TRBV11-2 and J usage is TRBJ2-7, with unresolved D. This CDR3 has 13 amino acids. CDR1 and CDR2 (germline): SGHAT, FQNNGV. The V gene lost 5 bases and the J gene lost 1 base, with 9 bases spanning the gap. The CDR3 spells CASSHPRSYEQYF. CDR3 nucleotide sequence: TGTGCCAGCAGCCATCCTCGGTCCTACGAGCAGTACTTC.

V is TRBV11-2 and J is TRBJ1-3; D unresolved. Trimming shortened V by 5 bases and J by 4 bases, and 9 bases separated the two germline ends. Germline CDR1 and CDR2: SGHAT and FQNNGV. This CDR3 is built from 13 residues. CDR3 protein: CASSPTEGNTIYF. CDR3 sequence (DNA): TGTGCCAGCAGCCCCACCGAGGGAAACACCATATATTTT.

The chain recombines TRBV6-5 with TRBJ2-1; TRBD1 matches at 9 bases. Germline assignment: CDR1 MNHEY and CDR2 SVGAGI. The CDR3 length is 15 residues. The junction had 7 bases not matched to a gene; V was cut back by 4 bases and J by 6 bases. For the CDR3, the DNA is TGTGCCAGCAGTTCCAACAGGGGGCCAACCAATGAGCAGTTCTTC. This sequence encodes CASSSNRGPTNEQFF.

The chain joins TRBV29-1 to TRBJ2-7; D gene unclear. The V end was cut by 6 bases, the J end by 3 bases, with 18 bases between. CDR1 SQVTM and CDR2 ANQGSEA come from the germline V gene. CDR3 length equals 14 residues. The CDR3 nucleotides read TGCAGCGTAGTCCTGGAAGTCGGGTTCTACGAGCAGTACTTC. Its translation: CSVVLEVGFYEQYF.

This clonotype was found many times. This rearrangement joins TRBV3-1 to TRBJ1-6; TRBD1 aligns across 7 bases. The CDR3 spans 15 residues. V gave up 1 base and J gave up 6 bases; unmatched junction bases: 3. Per the germline V gene, CDR1 is LGHDT and CDR2 is YNNKEL (reference sequence). CDR3 region: CASSQARQGNSPLHF. In DNA form, the CDR3 reads TGTGCCAGCAGCCAAGCTAGACAGGGTAATTCACCCCTCCACTTT.

This clonotype came up a few times. This chain connects TRBV27 to TRBJ2-1; 8 bases line up with TRBD2. CDR1 is MNHEY, CDR2 SMNVEV, per germline (reference sequence). This CDR3 spans 14 amino acids. Trimming removed 4 bases from V and 10 bases from J; junction bases left unmatched: 9. DNA for the CDR3: TGTGCCAGCAGTTCAACCGGACTAGCAAGAGAGCAGTTCTTC. It encodes CASSSTGLAREQFF.

The sample holds a few counts of this clonotype. For the CDR3, the DNA is TGTGCCAGTACCCAATGGACAGGGAACTATGGCTACACCTTC. Amino acids: CASTQWTGNYGYTF. The J gene is TRBJ1-2, the V gene TRBV19, with 8 bases lining up with TRBD1. The ends lost 7 bases at V and 2 bases at J; junction bases unmatched: 6. Looked up from germline, CDR1 is LNHDA and CDR2 is SQIVND (reference sequence). This CDR3 is 14 amino acids long.

This clonotype has just a few counts. The chain links TRBV7-9 to TRBJ2-5; tentative D call: TRBD2 (6 bases). Germline lookup yields CDR1 SEHNR and CDR2 FQNEAQ (reference sequence). The CDR3 extends over 13 amino acids. Trimming took 4 bases from V and 3 from J, leaving 9 bases between them. In nucleotides, the CDR3 is TGTGCCAGCAGCTCGGGACTTAAAGAGACCCAGTACTTC. Residues: CASSSGLKETQYF. The full variable domain, in which reference TRBV7-9 and TRBJ2-5 provide the parts outside the CDR3, is DTGVSQNPRHKITKRGQNVTFRCDPISEHNRLYWYRQTLGQGPEFLTYFQNEAQLEKSRLLSDRFSAERPKGSFSTLEIQRTEQGDSAMYLCASSSGLKETQYFGPGTRLLVL.